Shown below are 21 T cell receptor beta chains from a single sample sequenced in a study of early T cells in non-severe SARS-CoV-2 infection. TCRdb re-analysed the 5' RACE reads in MiXCR, keeping a single row per CDR3 protein. The sample gives under 90,000 distinct CDR3 sequences, 13% of which show up once; roughly 5.5% is in the top ten. Specimen: whole blood. These receptors came from an adult who was a healthcare worker with PCR-confirmed SARS-CoV-2 infection or an uninfected control (not recorded which).

A few counts support this clonotype. The chain links TRBV2 to TRBJ2-3, with D hard to call. This CDR3 region has 13 residues. Germline-derived CDR1 and CDR2 are SNHLY and FYNNEI. Trimming stripped 7 bases from V and 1 base from J, with 9 bases between. CDR3 in DNA: TGTGCCAGCAAGACCCGTGGCACAGATACGCAGTATTTT. Its translation: CASKTRGTDTQYF.

This clonotype occurred a few times. The chain links TRBV6-1 to TRBJ2-6; no clear D gene. V lost 5 bases and J lost 2, with 10 bases in between. The CDR3 is 15 amino acids. The germline CDR1 and CDR2 sequences are MNHNS and SASEGT. Written as DNA, the CDR3 is TGTGCCAGCAGTTATCGGCAAGCTGGGGCCAACGTCCTGACTTTC. Encoded protein: CASSYRQAGANVLTF.

This rearrangement joins TRBV5-1 to TRBJ1-1; D gene uncertain. This CDR3 has 16 residues. Trimming pared 0 bases from V and 1 base from J, leaving 13 bases between. Germline-derived CDR1 and CDR2 are SGHRS and YFSETQ. CDR3 sequence reads: CASSLDGLSWNTEAFF. For the CDR3, the DNA is TGCGCCAGCAGCTTGGATGGGCTGAGCTGGAACACTGAAGCTTTCTTT. The complete variable domain, with remaining parts taken from reference TRBV5-1 and TRBJ1-1, reads KAGVTQTPRYLIKTRGQQVTLSCSPISGHRSVSWYQQTPGQGLQFLFEYFSETQRNKGNFPGRFSGRQFSNSRSEMNVSTLELGDSALYLCASSLDGLSWNTEAFFGQGTRLTVV.

This clonotype was picked up a small number of times. The genes are TRBV18 and TRBJ2-5; a possible D gene is TRBD2 (6 bases). In germline, CDR1 is KGHSH, CDR2 LQKENI. V was shortened by 4 bases and J by 4 bases, with 13 bases between the two germline ends. The CDR3 length is 14 residues. The CDR3 nucleotides read TGTGCCAGCTCACGGCTAGACGGGGGAGAGACCCAGTACTTC. Translated: CASSRLDGGETQYF.

The chain recombines TRBV29-1 with TRBJ1-2; D perhaps matches TRBD1 (6 bases). The CDR3 loop spans 15 amino acids. Germline V gene sequence: CDR1 SQVTM, CDR2 ANQGSEA. Deletions cut 3 bases from V and 3 bases from J, with 17 bases between. In DNA, the CDR3 is TGCAGCGTTGAGGGAGGGCCCCGACAGGACTATGGCTACACCTTC. It codes for CSVEGGPRQDYGYTF.

This clonotype was detected only a few times. The V and J genes are TRBV27 and TRBJ1-1, with D perhaps TRBD1 (5 bases). Trimming left V 5 bases short and J 0 bases short, with 10 bases between. The length of the CDR3 is 14 residues. Germline CDR1 reads MNHEY; CDR2 reads SMNVEV (reference sequence). The DNA for the CDR3 is TGTGCCAGCAGTCCTCGGGGCCTGAACACTGAAGCTTTCTTT. This sequence encodes CASSPRGLNTEAFF.

This clonotype was seen a few times. The chain links TRBV29-1 to TRBJ2-5; D is undetermined. The germline CDR1 and CDR2 sequences are SQVTM and ANQGSEA. The CDR3 extends over 11 amino acids. V was pared by 4 bases and J by 2 bases, with 5 bases between. The CDR3 region is CSVGPQETQYF. DNA of the CDR3: TGCAGCGTTGGGCCTCAAGAGACCCAGTACTTC.

The genes are TRBV20-1 and TRBJ2-7; 8 nucleotides agree with TRBD1. V shed 7 bases and J 3 bases; nucleotides not matched to a gene: 14. Germline V CDR1 and CDR2: DFQATT, SNEGSKA (reference sequence). This CDR3 contains 15 residues. The CDR3 DNA is TGCAGTGTACCCCCAGCCGGGACAGGATACTACGAGCAGTACTTC. The encoded protein is CSVPPAGTGYYEQYF.

This clonotype was recorded a few times. The chain links TRBV28 to TRBJ2-3; 7 bases match TRBD1. In germline, CDR1 is MDHEN, CDR2 SYDVKM. The CDR3 extends over 13 amino acids. Trimming took 3 bases from V and 4 from J; bases not matched to a gene: 1. DNA of the CDR3: TGTGCCAGCAGTTTGACAGGGCCAGATACGCAGTATTTT. It yields the protein CASSLTGPDTQYF.

This clonotype was detected only a few times. The chain links TRBV5-1 to TRBJ1-1; no clear D. Germline-derived CDR1 and CDR2 are SGHRS and YFSETQ. This CDR3 spans 14 amino acids. The V end was cut by 1 base, the J end by 0 bases, with 7 bases between. The CDR3 reads CASSLKVMNTEAFF. In nucleotides, the CDR3 is TGCGCCAGCAGCTTGAAAGTGATGAACACTGAAGCTTTCTTT.

In this sample, this clonotype turned up a few times. The V and J genes are TRBV30 and TRBJ1-1, with D perhaps TRBD1 (6 bases). V was trimmed by 2 bases and J by 0 bases, leaving 7 bases between them. This CDR3 comprises 13 residues. The germline V gene encodes CDR1 GTSNPN and CDR2 SVGIG (reference sequence). The CDR3 spells CAWSQGMNTEAFF. CDR3 bases: TGTGCCTGGAGTCAGGGGATGAACACTGAAGCTTTCTTT.

This clonotype was detected ten times or more. The chain joins TRBV20-1 to TRBJ2-1, with D possibly being TRBD2 (6 bases). Germline CDR1 DFQATT, CDR2 SNEGSKA (reference sequence). The CDR3 runs to 16 residues. V lost 2 bases, J lost 5 bases, and 19 bases lay in between. The CDR3 loop is CSARRMTGTPHNEQFF. CDR3 sequence (DNA): TGCAGTGCTAGACGGATGACCGGGACTCCGCACAATGAGCAGTTCTTC.

The rearrangement uses TRBV7-2 and TRBJ1-4; D remains unclear. V was trimmed by 2 bases and J by 0 bases, leaving 7 bases between them. CDR1 and CDR2 from the germline V gene are SGHTA and FQGNSA. This CDR3 contains 15 residues. CDR3 DNA sequence: TGTGCCAGCAGCTTACTTGGTGCAACTAATGAAAAACTGTTTTTT. Its protein product is CASSLLGATNEKLFF.

A word on this clonotype: A much larger clone sits a single nucleotide away, making a read error possible. V usage is TRBV5-1 and J usage is TRBJ2-2, with D hard to call. The ends were cut back, 9 bases at V and 0 bases at J, with 12 bases in the middle. In germline, CDR1 is SGHRS, CDR2 YFSETQ. The CDR3 spans 14 residues. CDR3 DNA sequence: TGCGCCACTTCGGCGGATCCGAACACCGGGGAGCTGTTTTTT. It encodes CATSADPNTGELFF.

This clonotype was detected only a few times. The rearrangement uses TRBV11-2 and TRBJ2-7, with 7 bases matching TRBD2. The CDR3 has 14 residues. Germline CDR1 SGHAT, CDR2 FQNNGV. J was trimmed by 2 bases and V by 3 bases; bases with no gene match: 4. CDR3 loop: CASSLEAGPYEQYF. The CDR3 DNA sequence: TGTGCCAGCAGCTTGGAAGCGGGGCCCTACGAGCAGTACTTC.

The gene calls are TRBV14 and TRBJ2-7, with 9 bases aligning to TRBD1. Germline CDR1 is SGHDN and CDR2 is FVKESK. The CDR3 has 15 residues. Germline trimming cut 3 bases from V and 3 bases from J; bases unmatched to any gene: 6. The CDR3 DNA is TGTGCCAGCAGCCATCGTTGGACAGGGGTCTACGAGCAGTACTTC. Protein product: CASSHRWTGVYEQYF.

This clonotype was observed a few times. The DNA of the CDR3 is TGTGCCAGCAGTTACCCGGGCTCAGGGAGGATGACCTTC. Protein: CASSYPGSGRMTF. The genes are TRBV6-5 and TRBJ1-2, with D possibly TRBD1 on 5 matching bases. Germline V lookup: CDR1 MNHEY, CDR2 SVGAGI. The V gene lost 2 bases and the J gene lost 14 bases, with 18 bases spanning the gap. The CDR3 length is 13 residues.

The chain employs TRBV12-3 or TRBV12-4 and TRBJ2-7, with D unclear. With 1 base removed from V and 5 bases from J, the gap between germline ends came to 18 bases. CDR3 length: 16 residues. The CDR3 sequence is CASSLVLSAPAHEQYF. For the CDR3, the DNA is TGTGCCAGCAGTTTAGTACTGTCGGCCCCGGCCCACGAGCAGTACTTC.

This sequence joins TRBV7-9 and TRBJ1-1; no clear D. Trimming cost V 5 bases and J 3 bases, with 19 bases left between them. The length of the CDR3 is 16 residues. Germline lookup yields CDR1 SEHNR and CDR2 FQNEAQ (reference sequence). CDR3 loop: CASSLPLPSMDTEAFF. In nucleotides, the CDR3 is TGTGCCAGCAGCCTCCCCCTTCCTAGTATGGACACTGAAGCTTTCTTT.

This chain connects TRBV2 to TRBJ2-4; D may be TRBD1 (6 bases). The CDR3 has 17 residues. V was trimmed by 6 bases and J by 0 bases, leaving 18 bases between them. From germline, CDR1 is SNHLY and CDR2 FYNNEI. As DNA, the CDR3 is TGTGCCAGCAGCGCCCCAGGGGCGAGAATAGCCAAAAACATTCAGTACTTC. This codes for CASSAPGARIAKNIQYF.

This clonotype came up a few times. This sequence joins TRBV6-2 or TRBV6-3 and TRBJ1-1, with D unresolved. Trimming shortened V by 1 base and J by 8 bases, and 11 bases separated the two germline ends. Germline CDR1 MNHEY, CDR2 SVGEGT. The CDR3 extends over 13 amino acids. The CDR3 is CASSYLPTVEAFF. CDR3 DNA: TGTGCCAGCAGTTACTTGCCTACCGTGGAAGCTTTCTTT.